What follows describes a single TCR beta chain. Generated by immunoSEQ multiplex PCR, the TCRdb table keeps only in-frame clones and is missing some. This table holds millions of clones, roughly 94% found once. The data were taken from a study of shared clonotypes between healthy human individuals. Germline V lookup: CDR1 ENHRY, CDR2 SYGVKD. This CDR3 region has 16 residues. Unmatched junction bases numbered 7, after V lost 0 bases and J lost 4 bases. The clonotype was recovered from a man aged 18 to 29 in good health. Specimen: naive CD4+ T cells sorted from blood. Subset indicated: CD45RA+ positively selected. The chain uses TRBV10-3 and TRBJ2-7; 9 nucleotides line up with TRBD1. CDR3: CAISESTRTGDYEQYF. CDR3 in DNA: TGTGCCATCAGTGAGTCGACACGGACAGGGGATTACGAGCAGTACTTC.